Below, 7 T cell receptor beta chains from the same sample are listed, as sequenced in a study of T cell changes during pregnancy in multiple sclerosis. TCRdb's copy holds only in-frame clones and misses some; the assay was immunoSEQ multiplex PCR. The top ten clones hold around 1.7% of a sample with under 100,000 clones, 75% to 95% of them seen once. The sample in question was peripheral blood, obtained in the first trimester of pregnancy. The receptors here all came from a female donor in good health, enrolled as a control in a pregnancy study.

This chain links TRBV7-9 with TRBJ2-2; possible D gene TRBD1, 8 bases. CDR1 and CDR2 from the germline V gene are SEHNR and FQNEAQ (reference sequence). V gave up 5 bases and J gave up 3 bases, with 19 bases separating them. The CDR3 length is 17 residues. CDR3 amino acids: CASSLPDTGGDTGELFF. CDR3 bases: TGTGCCAGCAGCCTACCTGACACAGGGGGGGACACCGGGGAGCTGTTTTTT.

This rearrangement joins TRBV2 to TRBJ2-6; D might be TRBD1 (6 bases). Germline assignment: CDR1 SNHLY and CDR2 FYNNEI. Trimming shortened V by 7 bases and J by 2 bases, and 12 bases separated the two germline ends. This CDR3 comprises 15 residues. CDR3 nucleotide sequence: TGTGCCAGCACCATAACAGGGCCTGGGGCCAACGTCCTGACTTTC. Amino acid sequence: CASTITGPGANVLTF.

This clone was observed a single time. The chain recombines TRBV18 with TRBJ2-1, with 7 positions matching TRBD2. The CDR3 covers 15 residues. The V segment lost 4 bases and the J segment 8 bases; nucleotides outside the gene matches: 11. Germline assignment: CDR1 KGHSH and CDR2 LQKENI. The CDR3 sequence: CASSRNAGVGDEQFF. In DNA form, the CDR3 reads TGTGCCAGCTCACGGAACGCGGGGGTGGGCGATGAGCAGTTCTTC.

This chain links TRBV6-5 with TRBJ2-5, with 10 bases matching TRBD2. Per germline, CDR1 MNHEY and CDR2 SVGAGI. The J segment lost 5 bases and the V segment lost 0 bases, leaving 3 bases of the junction unmatched. This CDR3 has 15 amino acids. This CDR3 is CASSYSRTSGETQYF. In DNA form, the CDR3 reads TGTGCCAGCAGTTACTCGAGGACTAGCGGCGAGACCCAGTACTTC.

This chain links TRBV7-3 with TRBJ1-2; 9 bases align to TRBD1. Germline-derived CDR1 and CDR2 are SGHTA and FQGTGA. The CDR3 runs 14 residues. The V and J ends lost 5 bases and 7 bases, in that order; junction bases with no gene match: 8. The CDR3 spells CASSTTGTGFGYTF. CDR3 nucleotide sequence: TGTGCCAGCAGCACCACCGGGACAGGGTTTGGCTACACCTTC. Variable domain in full (rest from reference TRBV7-3 and TRBJ1-2): GAGVSQTPSNKVTEKGKYVELRCDPISGHTALYWYRQSLGQGPEFLIYFQGTGAADDSGLPNDRFFAVRPEGSVSTLKIQRTERGDSAVYLCASSTTGTGFGYTFGSGTRLTVV.

This chain links TRBV27 with TRBJ1-2; TRBD1 might be the D (6 bases). Germline-derived CDR1 and CDR2 are MNHEY and SMNVEV (reference sequence). V lost 5 bases to trimming and J lost 3 bases, with 13 bases between them. This CDR3 has 14 amino acids. CDR3 sequence reads: CASSGEGGDYGYTF. The CDR3 DNA follows: TGTGCCAGCAGTGGCGAAGGGGGAGACTATGGCTACACCTTC.

The V call is TRBV10-3, the J call TRBJ2-5, with 14 bases matching TRBD2. Per germline, CDR1 ENHRY and CDR2 SYGVKD. V lost 10 bases to trimming and J lost 4 bases; unmatched junction nucleotides: 2. The CDR3 sequence is 13 residues long. This chain's CDR3 is CATGTSGGETQYF. The CDR3 DNA follows: TGTGCCACAGGGACTAGCGGGGGAGAGACCCAGTACTTC.